The 27 T cell receptor beta chains given below trace back to one sample, sequenced in a study of OX40 agonist ivuxolimab in advanced cancers. The method was immunoSEQ multiplex PCR; TCRdb's version includes in-frame clones alone and lacks a portion of them. The repertoire holds roughly 80,000 clones, around 84% seen once, with 5.5% to 8.5% in the top ten. The starting material was CD4+ or CD8+ T cells sorted from blood, obtained in a trial of the OX40 agonist ivuxolimab. These receptors came from an adult with an advanced solid tumor such as melanoma, head and neck, liver or kidney cancer.

The chain links TRBV11-2 to TRBJ2-2; no firm D call. There are 13 residues in the CDR3. Germline CDR1 and CDR2: SGHAT and FQNNGV. The V and J ends lost 0 bases and 4 bases respectively, with 3 bases between them. The CDR3 DNA reads as TGTGCCAGCAGCTTAGAGCCCACCGGGGAGCTGTTTTTT. Translation: CASSLEPTGELFF.

The V gene is TRBV27, the J gene TRBJ2-3; D call uncertain. V was trimmed by 3 bases and J by 1 base, leaving 8 bases between them. This CDR3 comprises 14 residues. Germline CDR1 and CDR2: MNHEY and SMNVEV (reference sequence). The chain's CDR3 is CASSFESGTDTQYF. CDR3 sequence (DNA): TGTGCCAGCAGTTTCGAATCTGGCACAGATACGCAGTATTTT.

This chain links TRBV5-1 with TRBJ2-7, with 8 bases identical to TRBD2. Trimming removed 0 bases from V and 5 bases from J; junction bases left unmatched: 7. Germline V CDR1 and CDR2: SGHRS, YFSETQ. The CDR3 has 15 residues. CDR3 sequence reads: CASSLEIAGIDEQYF. CDR3 nucleotide sequence: TGCGCCAGCAGCTTGGAGATAGCGGGAATAGACGAGCAGTACTTC.

This chain links TRBV2 with TRBJ2-5; no clear D gene. This CDR3 comprises 11 residues. V was shortened by 6 bases and J by 3 bases, with 5 bases between the two germline ends. The V gene's germline CDR1 is SNHLY and CDR2 FYNNEI. CDR3 loop: CASRAEETQYF. DNA for the CDR3: TGTGCCAGCAGGGCCGAAGAGACCCAGTACTTC. The full variable domain, rest sourced from reference TRBV2 and TRBJ2-5, is EPEVTQTPSHQVTQMGQEVILRCVPISNHLYFYWYRQILGQKVEFLVSFYNNEISEKSEIFDDQFSVERPDGSNFTLKIRSTKLEDSAMYFCASRAEETQYFGPGTRLLVL.

The chain recombines TRBV7-2 with TRBJ2-1; D call uncertain. CDR3 length: 16 amino acids. Per germline, CDR1 SGHTA and CDR2 FQGNSA. V was cut by 1 base and J by 0 bases, with 10 bases left in between. As DNA, the CDR3 is TGTGCCAGCAGCTTAGTACTTCGGAGCTCCTACAATGAGCAGTTCTTC. This gives the protein CASSLVLRSSYNEQFF.

The chain is built from TRBV15 and TRBJ2-2, with D possibly being TRBD2 (6 bases). This CDR3 comprises 16 residues. Germline V lookup: CDR1 LNHNV, CDR2 YYDKDF (reference sequence). The V end was cut by 0 bases, the J end by 2 bases, with 10 bases between. CDR3 DNA sequence: TGTGCCACCAGCAGAGAAGGCGGGGATAACACCGGGGAGCTGTTTTTT. Amino acid sequence: CATSREGGDNTGELFF.

This chain uses TRBV16 with TRBJ2-5; D uncertain. In germline, CDR1 is KGHSY, CDR2 FQNENV. The CDR3 extends over 13 amino acids. The V end was cut by 1 base, the J end by 4 bases, with 7 bases between. The CDR3 DNA reads TGTGCCAGCAGCCAATTACTCGGAGAGACCCAGTACTTC. Its protein product is CASSQLLGETQYF.

This chain links TRBV4-1 with TRBJ2-2, with 12 bases fitting TRBD1. Trimming at V came to 5 bases and at J to 8 bases, leaving 9 bases not matched to a gene. Germline loops: CDR1 MGHRA, CDR2 YSYEKL. CDR3 length equals 16 residues. Here the CDR3 reads CASSVRDRGRPGELFF. CDR3 nucleotide sequence: TGCGCCAGCAGCGTCCGGGACAGGGGGCGCCCGGGGGAGCTGTTTTTT.

This chain uses TRBV5-5 with TRBJ1-3, with a tentative D call TRBD1 (5 bases). Trimming left V 3 bases short and J 4 bases short, with 14 bases between. The CDR3 totals 15 residues. CDR1 is SGHKS and CDR2 is YYEKEE in the germline V gene (reference sequence). The CDR3 nucleotides read TGTGCCAGCAGCTCGACCGTGGCAGGGGGAAACACCATATATTTT. Protein sequence: CASSSTVAGGNTIYF.

This chain joins TRBV11-3 and TRBJ2-5, with D unresolved. The V end lost 1 base, the J end lost 1 base, and 7 bases lay between the germline ends. Germline V gene sequence: CDR1 SGHNT, CDR2 YENEEA. The CDR3 is 14 residues long. The CDR3 DNA reads TGTGCCAGCAGCTTAGGAGGAGTCCAAGAGACCCAGTACTTC. Residues: CASSLGGVQETQYF.

The V gene is TRBV9, the J gene TRBJ2-1, with 8 positions matching TRBD1. The CDR3 runs to 15 residues. CDR1 is SGDLS, CDR2 YYNGEE, per germline. V was pared by 0 bases and J by 4 bases, with 3 bases of the junction left unmatched. This CDR3 reads CASSVGQGNYNEQFF. The CDR3 DNA reads TGTGCCAGCAGCGTAGGACAGGGGAATTACAATGAGCAGTTCTTC.

The V call is TRBV9, the J call TRBJ2-1, with TRBD1 matching 9 bases. The CDR3 totals 15 residues. Germline V lookup: CDR1 SGDLS, CDR2 YYNGEE. V was clipped by 4 bases and J by 1 base; unmatched bases: 3. CDR3 bases: TGTGCCAGCAGCTTAGGGACAGGGTCCTACAATGAGCAGTTCTTC. The encoded protein is CASSLGTGSYNEQFF.

V usage is TRBV7-9 and J usage is TRBJ1-4, with D uncertain. The CDR3 spans 16 residues. Trimming removed 4 bases from V and 2 bases from J, with 14 bases in between. Germline V gene data show CDR1 as SEHNR and CDR2 as FQNEAQ (reference sequence). The CDR3 DNA follows: TGTGCCAGCAGCTCGGATCGGGGAGTGACTAATGAAAAACTGTTTTTT. Translating it yields CASSSDRGVTNEKLFF.

The V and J genes are TRBV10-3 and TRBJ1-2; D perhaps matches TRBD1 (6 bases). Germline lookup yields CDR1 ENHRY and CDR2 SYGVKD. The CDR3 covers 12 residues. V lost 2 bases and J lost 8, with 9 bases in between. DNA of the CDR3: TGTGCCATCAGTGAGAGGACAGCAGGCTACACCTTC. Translating it yields CAISERTAGYTF.

The chain links TRBV28 to TRBJ2-7; 7 bases align to TRBD1. Per the germline V gene, CDR1 is MDHEN and CDR2 is SYDVKM. Trimming at V came to 6 bases and at J to 4 bases, leaving 9 bases not matched to a gene. The CDR3 runs 14 residues. The CDR3 DNA sequence: TGTGCCAGCAGCCGACAGGGTAATGGATACGAGCAGTACTTC. Translated, it gives CASSRQGNGYEQYF.

This chain uses TRBV6-1 with TRBJ2-3; D is unresolved. Germline V CDR1 and CDR2: MNHNS, SASEGT. This CDR3 spans 13 amino acids. Trimming removed 0 bases from V and 5 bases from J, with 6 bases in between. This CDR3 reads CASSEAIRDTQYF. In DNA, the CDR3 is TGTGCCAGCAGTGAAGCTATCCGAGATACGCAGTATTTT.

V usage is TRBV2 and J usage is TRBJ1-5; 8 nucleotides match TRBD1. J gave up 4 bases and V 5 bases, and 7 bases lay outside the gene matches. This CDR3 spans 15 amino acids. The V gene's germline CDR1 is SNHLY and CDR2 FYNNEI. As DNA, the CDR3 is TGTGCCAGCAGTTATTTCGACAGGGGTAATCAGCCCCAGCATTTT. Translating it yields CASSYFDRGNQPQHF.

V gene TRBV4-1 combines with J gene TRBJ2-7, with D possibly TRBD1 on 5 matching bases. The CDR3 is made up of 13 amino acids. With 4 bases removed from V and 3 bases from J, the gap between germline ends came to 10 bases. Per the germline V gene, CDR1 is MGHRA and CDR2 is YSYEKL. Here the CDR3 reads CASSLGTGYEQYV. CDR3 sequence (DNA): TGCGCCAGCAGCCTGGGCACAGGCTACGAGCAGTACGTC.

CDR3 bases: TGTGCCAGCAGTGAGGCCGGGCCTAAACTGTTTTTT. Translated, it gives CASSEAGPKLFF. This rearrangement joins TRBV6-1 to TRBJ1-4; D gene unclear. CDR1 MNHNS and CDR2 SASEGT come from the germline V gene. V dropped 3 bases and J dropped 11 bases, with 10 bases sitting between them. This CDR3 has 12 residues.

As DNA, the CDR3 is TGCGCCAGCAGCTCTAACTATGGCTACACCTTC. This sequence encodes CASSSNYGYTF. This rearrangement joins TRBV5-1 to TRBJ1-2; D unclear. Trimming pared 3 bases from V and 0 bases from J, leaving 0 bases between. Looked up from germline, CDR1 is SGHRS and CDR2 is YFSETQ. The CDR3 is 11 residues long.

V and J are TRBV28 and TRBJ2-1, with 8 bases matching TRBD2. This CDR3 comprises 17 residues. With 2 bases clipped from V and 0 bases from J, the junction kept 6 bases outside the gene matches. Germline CDR1 and CDR2: MDHEN and SYDVKM. As DNA, the CDR3 is TGTGCCAGCAGTTTAGATCTCAGCGGGGGCTCCTACAATGAGCAGTTCTTC. Its protein is CASSLDLSGGSYNEQFF. The full variable domain, rest sourced from reference TRBV28 and TRBJ2-1, is DVKVTQSSRYLVKRTGEKVFLECVQDMDHENMFWYRQDPGLGLRLIYFSYDVKMKEKGDIPEGYSVSREKKERFSLILESASTNQTSMYLCASSLDLSGGSYNEQFFGPGTRLTVL.

The V call is TRBV21-1, the J call TRBJ2-5; the table assigns TRBD1, which was not confirmed against the DNA. TRBV21-1 is termed a pseudogene. There are 14 residues in the CDR3. CDR3 residues: CASRSDRGRGTQYF. CDR3 DNA: TGTGCCAGCAGAAGTGACAGGGGGCGGGGGACCCAGTACTTC.

This clone has only one observation. The chain has TRBV28 and TRBJ1-5; D is uncertain. V was clipped by 0 bases and J by 6 bases, with 15 bases between them. There are 16 residues in the CDR3. Germline V gene lookup returns CDR1 MDHEN and CDR2 SYDVKM. The CDR3: CASSLWRSPVGQPQHF. CDR3 nucleotides: TGTGCCAGCAGTTTATGGAGGTCCCCAGTCGGTCAGCCCCAGCATTTT.

The V call is TRBV7-9, the J call TRBJ1-1; tentatively, D is TRBD1 (6 bases). Germline V CDR1 and CDR2: SEHNR, FQNEAQ (reference sequence). This CDR3 is built from 13 residues. V was trimmed by 5 bases and J by 5 bases, leaving 12 bases between them. The CDR3 region is CASSHRGITEAFF. In nucleotides, the CDR3 is TGTGCCAGCAGCCATAGGGGGATTACTGAAGCTTTCTTT. Full variable domain (rest looked up from reference TRBV7-9 and TRBJ1-1): DTGVSQNPRHKITKRGQNVTFRCDPISEHNRLYWYRQTLGQGPEFLTYFQNEAQLEKSRLLSDRFSAERPKGSFSTLEIQRTEQGDSAMYLCASSHRGITEAFFGQGTRLTVV.

This clone showed up just a few times. This chain connects TRBV7-8 to TRBJ1-6; the D gene is possibly TRBD1 (6 bases). Germline V lookup: CDR1 SGHVS, CDR2 FQNEAQ. V shed 4 bases and J shed 7 bases, with 14 bases lying between them. The CDR3 covers 15 residues. The CDR3 loop reads CASSSRDTYNSPLHF. The CDR3 nucleotides are TGTGCCAGCAGCTCCCGGGACACTTACAATTCACCCCTCCACTTT.

This clone was observed a single time. The V gene is TRBV4-1, the J gene TRBJ1-1; perhaps TRBD1 as D (5 bases). The CDR3 extends over 16 amino acids. The V gene lost 4 bases and the J gene lost 2 bases, with 17 bases spanning the gap. Germline CDR1 is MGHRA and CDR2 is YSYEKL. In nucleotides, the CDR3 is TGCGCCAGCAGCCCCACAAATTCTGACAGCAACACTGAAGCTTTCTTT. Translation gives CASSPTNSDSNTEAFF.

The gene calls are TRBV7-2 and TRBJ2-3; D is ambiguous. V was shortened by 0 bases and J by 3 bases, with 4 bases between the two germline ends. This CDR3 region has 13 residues. The germline CDR1 and CDR2 sequences are SGHTA and FQGNSA. CDR3 coding DNA: TGTGCCAGCAGCTTAGCACGGACAGATACGCAGTATTTT. Residues: CASSLARTDTQYF.